This TCR beta chain stems from a study of blood T cell repertoires in COVID-19. Study summary: There were acute and convalescent COVID-19 samples, and they came from the United States, Italy and Spain.

The CDR3 covers 14 residues. The germline gives CDR1 MNHEY, CDR2 SMNVEV (reference sequence). Trimming left V 4 bases short and J 2 bases short, with 12 bases between. Some clones are missing from TCRdb's copy, which holds only in-frame ones; the method was immunoSEQ multiplex PCR. Among approximately 54,000 clones listed, around nine tenths were seen once. The rearrangement joins TRBV27 to TRBJ2-7, with no clear D. Source material: peripheral blood. The source is a man aged 45 to 65 with acute or convalescent COVID-19. This CDR3 reads CASSYSTPPYEQYF. CDR3 nucleotides: TGTGCCAGCAGTTATAGCACTCCCCCCTACGAGCAGTACTTC.